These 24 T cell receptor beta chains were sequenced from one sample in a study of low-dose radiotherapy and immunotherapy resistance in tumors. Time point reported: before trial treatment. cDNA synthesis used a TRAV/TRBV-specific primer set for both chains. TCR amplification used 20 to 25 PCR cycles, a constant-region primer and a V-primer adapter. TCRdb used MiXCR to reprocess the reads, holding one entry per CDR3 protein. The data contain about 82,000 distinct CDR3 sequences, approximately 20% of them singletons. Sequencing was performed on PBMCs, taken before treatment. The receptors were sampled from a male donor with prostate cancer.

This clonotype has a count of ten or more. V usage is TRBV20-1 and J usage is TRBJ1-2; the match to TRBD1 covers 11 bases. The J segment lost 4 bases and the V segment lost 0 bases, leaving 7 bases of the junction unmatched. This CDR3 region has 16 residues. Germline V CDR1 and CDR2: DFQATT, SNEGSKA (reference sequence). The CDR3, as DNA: TGCAGTGCTAGAGATCCAGGACAGGGGGCTGGCTATGGCTACACCTTC. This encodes CSARDPGQGAGYGYTF.

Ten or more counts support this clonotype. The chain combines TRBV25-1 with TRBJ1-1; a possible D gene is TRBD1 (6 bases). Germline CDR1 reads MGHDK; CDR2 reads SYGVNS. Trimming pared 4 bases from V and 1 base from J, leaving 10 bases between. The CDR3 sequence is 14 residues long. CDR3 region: CASSVQGSNTEAFF. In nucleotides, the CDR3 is TGTGCCAGCAGTGTACAGGGCTCGAACACTGAAGCTTTCTTT.

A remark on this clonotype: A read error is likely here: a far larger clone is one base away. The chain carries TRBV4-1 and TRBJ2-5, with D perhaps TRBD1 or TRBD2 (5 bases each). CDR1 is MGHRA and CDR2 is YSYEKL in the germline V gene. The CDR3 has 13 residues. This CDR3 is CASGQGEKETQYF. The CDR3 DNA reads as TGTGCCAGCGGCCAAGGGGAAAAAGAGACCCAGTACTTC.

CDR3 sequence (DNA): TGCGCCAGCAGCATTGACAGGTTTCAGCCCCAGCATTTT. It is translated as CASSIDRFQPQHF. The chain links TRBV5-1 to TRBJ1-5; perhaps TRBD1 as D (6 bases). Germline V gives CDR1 SGHRS, CDR2 YFSETQ. Trimming stripped 4 bases from V and 6 bases from J, with 11 bases between. The CDR3 loop spans 13 amino acids. Supplemented by reference TRBV5-1 and TRBJ1-5, the full variable domain reads KAGVTQTPRYLIKTRGQQVTLSCSPISGHRSVSWYQQTPGQGLQFLFEYFSETQRNKGNFPGRFSGRQFSNSRSEMNVSTLELGDSALYLCASSIDRFQPQHFGDGTRLSIL.

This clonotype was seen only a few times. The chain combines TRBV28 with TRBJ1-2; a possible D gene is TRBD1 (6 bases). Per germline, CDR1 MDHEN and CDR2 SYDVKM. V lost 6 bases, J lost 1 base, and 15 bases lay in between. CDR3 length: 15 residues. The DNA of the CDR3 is TGTGCCAGCAGGGAAGAGACAGGTGATAACTATGGCTACACCTTC. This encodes CASREETGDNYGYTF.

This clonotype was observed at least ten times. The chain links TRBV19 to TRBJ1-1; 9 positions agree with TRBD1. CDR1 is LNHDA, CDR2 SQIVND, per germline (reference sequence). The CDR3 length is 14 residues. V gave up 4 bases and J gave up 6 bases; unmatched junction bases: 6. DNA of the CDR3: TGTGCCAGTAGTACAGGACAGGGGTTCGCTGAAGCTTTCTTT. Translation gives CASSTGQGFAEAFF.

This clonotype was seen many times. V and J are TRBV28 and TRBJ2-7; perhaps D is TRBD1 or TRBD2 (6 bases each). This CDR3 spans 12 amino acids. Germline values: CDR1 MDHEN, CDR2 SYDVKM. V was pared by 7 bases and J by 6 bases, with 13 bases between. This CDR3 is CASNGGLLEQYF. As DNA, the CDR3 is TGTGCCAGCAACGGGGGCTTACTCGAGCAGTACTTC.

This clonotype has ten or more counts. In DNA form, the CDR3 reads TGTGCCAGCAGTCTCGGGGCACAGAACTATGGCTACACCTTC. Protein: CASSLGAQNYGYTF. V and J are TRBV12-3 or TRBV12-4 and TRBJ1-2, with D maybe TRBD1 (5 bases). Trimming removed 5 bases from V and 2 bases from J, with 12 bases in between. This CDR3 comprises 14 residues.

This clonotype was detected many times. CDR3 nucleotides: TGCAGTGCCCCGGGCACCCGGTACAATGAGCAGTTCTTC. Translated: CSAPGTRYNEQFF. The V and J genes are TRBV20-1 and TRBJ2-1; D is undetermined. Germline assignment: CDR1 DFQATT and CDR2 SNEGSKA (reference sequence). The V and J ends lost 6 bases and 4 bases respectively, with 13 bases between them. There are 13 residues in the CDR3.

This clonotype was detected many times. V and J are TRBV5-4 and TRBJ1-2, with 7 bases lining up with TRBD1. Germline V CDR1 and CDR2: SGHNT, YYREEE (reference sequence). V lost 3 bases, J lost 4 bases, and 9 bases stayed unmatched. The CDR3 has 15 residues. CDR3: CASSSPVGQAYGYTF. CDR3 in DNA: TGTGCCAGCAGCTCGCCTGTTGGACAGGCCTATGGCTACACCTTC. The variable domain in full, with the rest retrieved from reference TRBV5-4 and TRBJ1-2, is ETGVTQSPTHLIKTRGQQVTLRCSSQSGHNTVSWYQQALGQGPQFIFQYYREEENGRGNFPPRFSGLQFPNYSSELNVNALELDDSALYLCASSSPVGQAYGYTFGSGTRLTVV.

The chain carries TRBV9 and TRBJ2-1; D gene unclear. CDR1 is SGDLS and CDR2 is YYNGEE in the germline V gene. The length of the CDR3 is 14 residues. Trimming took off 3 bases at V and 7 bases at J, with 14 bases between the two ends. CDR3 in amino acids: CASSAGLPTNEQFF. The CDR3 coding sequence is TGTGCCAGCAGCGCCGGTCTCCCGACAAATGAGCAGTTCTTC.

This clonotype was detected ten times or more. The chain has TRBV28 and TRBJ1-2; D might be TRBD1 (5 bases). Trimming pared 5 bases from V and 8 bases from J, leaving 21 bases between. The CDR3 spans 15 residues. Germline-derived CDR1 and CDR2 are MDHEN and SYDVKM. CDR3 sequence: CASSSSRAQGRGYTF. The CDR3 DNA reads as TGTGCCAGCAGTAGCTCCAGGGCGCAAGGGAGGGGCTACACCTTC.

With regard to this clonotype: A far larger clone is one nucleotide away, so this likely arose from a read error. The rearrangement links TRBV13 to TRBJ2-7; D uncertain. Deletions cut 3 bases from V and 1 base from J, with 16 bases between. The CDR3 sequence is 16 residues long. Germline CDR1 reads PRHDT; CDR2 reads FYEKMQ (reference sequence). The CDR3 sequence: CASSLELVVSSYEQYF. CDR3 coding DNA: TGTGCCAGCAGCTTGGAACTTGTGGTTTCATCCTACGAGCAGTACTTC.

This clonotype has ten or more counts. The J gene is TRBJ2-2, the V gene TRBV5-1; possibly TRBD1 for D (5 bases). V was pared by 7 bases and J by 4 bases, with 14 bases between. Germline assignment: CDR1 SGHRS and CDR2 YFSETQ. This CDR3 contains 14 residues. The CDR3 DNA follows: TGCGCCAGCGGGGCGGTTTCAGGCACCGGGGAGCTGTTTTTT. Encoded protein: CASGAVSGTGELFF.

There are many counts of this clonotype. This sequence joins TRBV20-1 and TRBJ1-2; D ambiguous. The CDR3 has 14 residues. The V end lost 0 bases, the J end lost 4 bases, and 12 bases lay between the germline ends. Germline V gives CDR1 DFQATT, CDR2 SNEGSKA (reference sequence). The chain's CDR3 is CSAREAGLSYGYTF. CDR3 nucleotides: TGCAGTGCTAGAGAGGCAGGTTTAAGCTATGGCTACACCTTC.

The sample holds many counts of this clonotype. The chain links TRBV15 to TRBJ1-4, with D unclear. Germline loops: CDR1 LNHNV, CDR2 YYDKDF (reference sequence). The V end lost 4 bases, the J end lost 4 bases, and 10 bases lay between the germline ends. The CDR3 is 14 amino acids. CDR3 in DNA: TGTGCCACCAGCATCACCGGGCTTAATGAAAAACTGTTTTTT. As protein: CATSITGLNEKLFF.

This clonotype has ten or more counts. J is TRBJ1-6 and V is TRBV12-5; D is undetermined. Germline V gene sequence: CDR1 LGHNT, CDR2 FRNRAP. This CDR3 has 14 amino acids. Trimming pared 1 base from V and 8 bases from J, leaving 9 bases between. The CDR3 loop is CASGLGETDSPLHF. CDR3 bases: TGTGCTAGTGGTTTGGGGGAGACGGATTCACCCCTCCACTTT.

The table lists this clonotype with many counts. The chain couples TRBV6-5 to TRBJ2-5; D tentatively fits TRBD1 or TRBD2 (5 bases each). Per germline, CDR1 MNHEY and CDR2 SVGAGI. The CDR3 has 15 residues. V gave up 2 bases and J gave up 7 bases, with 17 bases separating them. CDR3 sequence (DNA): TGTGCCAGCAGTTACCCTGGGGACCCCCCAGGGACCCAGTACTTC. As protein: CASSYPGDPPGTQYF.

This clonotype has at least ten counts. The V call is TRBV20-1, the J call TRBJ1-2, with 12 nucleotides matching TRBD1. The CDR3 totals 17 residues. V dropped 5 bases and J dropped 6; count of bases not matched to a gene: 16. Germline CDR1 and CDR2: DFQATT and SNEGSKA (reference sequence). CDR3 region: CSAPLPGQGASSDGYTF. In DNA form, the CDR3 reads TGCAGTGCTCCTCTCCCGGGACAGGGGGCGAGCAGCGATGGCTACACCTTC.

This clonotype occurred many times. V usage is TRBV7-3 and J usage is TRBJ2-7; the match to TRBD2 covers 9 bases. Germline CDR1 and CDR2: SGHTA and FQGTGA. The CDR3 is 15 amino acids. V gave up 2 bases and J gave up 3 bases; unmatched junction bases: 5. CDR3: CASSLEAGGIYEQYF. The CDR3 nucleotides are TGTGCCAGCAGCTTAGAAGCGGGAGGAATCTACGAGCAGTACTTC. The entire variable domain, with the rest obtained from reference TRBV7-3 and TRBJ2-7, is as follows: GAGVSQTPSNKVTEKGKYVELRCDPISGHTALYWYRQSLGQGPEFLIYFQGTGAADDSGLPNDRFFAVRPEGSVSTLKIQRTERGDSAVYLCASSLEAGGIYEQYFGPGTRLTVT.

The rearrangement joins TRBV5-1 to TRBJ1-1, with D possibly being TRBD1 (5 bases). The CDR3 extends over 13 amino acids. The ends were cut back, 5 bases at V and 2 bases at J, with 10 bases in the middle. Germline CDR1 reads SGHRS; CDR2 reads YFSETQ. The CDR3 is CASRPQVNTEAFF. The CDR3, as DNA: TGCGCCAGCAGGCCACAGGTAAACACTGAAGCTTTCTTT.

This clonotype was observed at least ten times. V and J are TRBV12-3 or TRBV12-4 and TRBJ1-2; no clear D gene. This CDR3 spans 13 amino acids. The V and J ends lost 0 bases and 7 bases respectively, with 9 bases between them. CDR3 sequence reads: CASSLASGSGYTF. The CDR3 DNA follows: TGTGCCAGCAGTTTAGCGTCCGGTTCTGGCTACACCTTC.

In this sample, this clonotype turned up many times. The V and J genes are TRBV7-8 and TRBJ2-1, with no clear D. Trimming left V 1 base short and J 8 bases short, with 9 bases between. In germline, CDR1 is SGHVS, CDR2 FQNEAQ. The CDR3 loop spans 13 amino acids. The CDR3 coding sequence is TGTGCCAGCAGCTTAGATCTTCGCGATGAGCAGTTCTTC. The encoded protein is CASSLDLRDEQFF.

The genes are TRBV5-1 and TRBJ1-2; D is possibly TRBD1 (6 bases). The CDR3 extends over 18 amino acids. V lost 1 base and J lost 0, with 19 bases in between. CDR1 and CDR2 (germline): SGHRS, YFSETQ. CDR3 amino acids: CASSLFGTFNEANYGYTF. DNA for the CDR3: TGCGCCAGCAGCTTGTTCGGGACATTTAATGAAGCTAACTATGGCTACACCTTC.